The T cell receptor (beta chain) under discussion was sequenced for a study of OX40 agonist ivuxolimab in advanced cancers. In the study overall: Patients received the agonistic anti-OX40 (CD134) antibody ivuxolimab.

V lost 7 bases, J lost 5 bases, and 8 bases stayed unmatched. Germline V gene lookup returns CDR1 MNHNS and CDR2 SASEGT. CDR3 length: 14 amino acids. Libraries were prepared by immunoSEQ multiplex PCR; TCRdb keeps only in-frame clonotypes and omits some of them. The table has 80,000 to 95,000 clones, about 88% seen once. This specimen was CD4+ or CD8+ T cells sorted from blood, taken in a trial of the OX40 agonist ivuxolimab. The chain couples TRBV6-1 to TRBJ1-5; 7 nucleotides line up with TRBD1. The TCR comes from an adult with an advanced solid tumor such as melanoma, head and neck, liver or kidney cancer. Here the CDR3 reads CASMTGTADQPQHF. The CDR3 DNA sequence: TGTGCCAGCATGACCGGGACAGCCGATCAGCCCCAGCATTTT.